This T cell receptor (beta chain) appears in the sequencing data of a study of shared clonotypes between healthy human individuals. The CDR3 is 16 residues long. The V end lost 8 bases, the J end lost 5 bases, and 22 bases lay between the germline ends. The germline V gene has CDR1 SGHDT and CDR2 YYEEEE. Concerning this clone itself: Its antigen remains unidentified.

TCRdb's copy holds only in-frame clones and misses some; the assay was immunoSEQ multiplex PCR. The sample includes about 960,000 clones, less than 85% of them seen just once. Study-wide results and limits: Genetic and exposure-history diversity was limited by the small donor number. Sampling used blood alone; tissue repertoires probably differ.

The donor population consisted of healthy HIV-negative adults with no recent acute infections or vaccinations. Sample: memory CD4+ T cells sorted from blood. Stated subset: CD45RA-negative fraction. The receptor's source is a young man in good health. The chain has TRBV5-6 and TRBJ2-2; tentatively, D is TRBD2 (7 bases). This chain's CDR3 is CASTPLGGGRTGELFF. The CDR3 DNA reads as TGTGCCAGTACTCCCCTCGGCGGGGGCCGGACCGGGGAGCTGTTTTTT.